This T cell receptor beta chain is from a study of shared clonotypes between healthy human individuals. Study-wide context: Per donor, CD8 memory used one plate, CD8 naive used two, CD4 memory used three and CD4 naive used three.

Deep level was the assay's run setting. The material for each subset, its genomic DNA, was split evenly across several immunoSEQ plates. Assay used: immunoSEQ multiplex PCR; TCRdb lists only in-frame clones, some missing. The sample gives 600,000 or so clones, around 95% of which show up once; over 0.09% is in the top ten. The germline V gene encodes CDR1 MNHEY and CDR2 SVGAGI. The CDR3 is 15 amino acids. Trimming removed 8 bases at V and 4 bases at J, with 20 bases between. As defined, naive CD8 cells were CD45RO-negative and positively selected for CCR7, with terminally differentiated effector memory CD45RA+ cells excluded.

The source of this sequence is a woman in her 30s in good health. What was sequenced was naive CD8+ T cells sorted from blood. The chain couples TRBV6-5 to TRBJ1-2; TRBD1 is a possible D gene (5 bases). The CDR3 is CASGISRGDGYGYTF. The CDR3 DNA sequence: TGTGCCAGCGGAATTTCGCGGGGGGATGGCTATGGCTACACCTTC.